This T cell receptor beta chain is drawn from a study of human T cells and chemical hapten exposure. Sample time point: healthy volunteer bleed at 6 weeks. From whole blood left unfractionated, total RNA was extracted. TCRdb passed the RACE reads through MiXCR, listing each CDR3 protein once. The sample shows more than 75,000 distinct CDR3 sequences, 7% to 9% of them seen only once. There are many counts of this clonotype. The CDR3 length is 14 residues. Trimming took off 6 bases at V and 4 bases at J, with 16 bases between the two ends. Germline-derived CDR1 and CDR2 are MNHNS and SASEGT. This sequence joins TRBV6-1 and TRBJ2-7, with D hard to call. The specimen was whole blood. The TCR originated in a male donor in good health. Some clones in this sample may be carry-over from other donors' samples. For the CDR3, the DNA is TGTGCCAGCAGCGCCGCGATGTCATCTTACGAGCAGTACTTC. It encodes CASSAAMSSYEQYF.